These 19 T cell receptor beta chains share one sample of origin, sequenced in a study of Ad26.COV2.S vaccination and SARS-CoV-2 variants. Clones were sequenced by immunoSEQ multiplex PCR, and TCRdb holds only the in-frame ones, with some missing. This table has approximately 350,000 clones, about 83% appearing once. Treatment: some 20 received Ad26.COV2.S at low or high dose, single or two shots; about 5 received placebo; per-sample allocation not given. The samples date from day 63 after the first vaccine or placebo injection. The sequences come from peripheral blood, collected in a trial of Ad26.COV2.S vaccine versus placebo. The receptors were gathered from a person between 18 and 60 years old who received the Ad26.COV2.S COVID-19 vaccine or a placebo.

This rearrangement joins TRBV9 to TRBJ2-7, with 12 nucleotides matching TRBD2. The trim removed 3 bases at V and 6 bases at J, leaving 7 bases unmatched. CDR1 and CDR2 from the germline V gene are SGDLS and YYNGEE. The CDR3 runs 15 residues. DNA for the CDR3: TGTGCCAGCAGCGCGACTAGCGGGAGAACGGGCGAGCAGTACTTC. Amino acid sequence: CASSATSGRTGEQYF.

V usage is TRBV20-1 and J usage is TRBJ1-1, with D tentatively TRBD1 (6 bases). This CDR3 is 11 amino acids long. The germline CDR1 and CDR2 sequences are DFQATT and SNEGSKA (reference sequence). The V gene lost 6 bases and the J gene lost 6 bases, with 11 bases spanning the gap. The CDR3 loop reads CSATRQAEAFF. CDR3 bases: TGCAGTGCGACCCGACAGGCTGAAGCTTTCTTT.

V and J are TRBV6-5 and TRBJ1-2; no clear D gene. V was cut by 4 bases and J by 6 bases, with 9 bases left in between. Germline V lookup: CDR1 MNHEY, CDR2 SVGAGI. The CDR3 covers 12 residues. In nucleotides, the CDR3 is TGTGCCAGCAGTTTTATGGGGAATGGCTACACCTTC. Its translation: CASSFMGNGYTF.

The chain recombines TRBV5-1 with TRBJ2-5; D is perhaps TRBD1 or TRBD2 (6 bases each). The CDR3 is 15 residues long. In germline, CDR1 is SGHRS, CDR2 YFSETQ. Trimming took 0 bases from V and 2 from J, leaving 11 bases between them. CDR3 residues: CASSLGRGGQETQYF. The CDR3 nucleotides read TGCGCCAGCAGCTTGGGCAGGGGAGGACAAGAGACCCAGTACTTC. The variable domain in full, completed from reference TRBV5-1 and TRBJ2-5, reads KAGVTQTPRYLIKTRGQQVTLSCSPISGHRSVSWYQQTPGQGLQFLFEYFSETQRNKGNFPGRFSGRQFSNSRSEMNVSTLELGDSALYLCASSLGRGGQETQYFGPGTRLLVL.

The chain couples TRBV10-1 to TRBJ2-5, with 7 positions matching TRBD1. With 6 bases clipped from V and 1 base from J, the junction kept 2 bases outside the gene matches. The CDR3 has 13 amino acids. In germline, CDR1 is WNHNN, CDR2 SYGVQD (reference sequence). For the CDR3, the DNA is TGCGCCAGCAGCTGGACAGGCCAAGAGACCCAGTACTTC. Its translation: CASSWTGQETQYF.

This chain joins TRBV7-8 and TRBJ1-6; no definite D call. The CDR3 is 15 residues long. Germline V lookup: CDR1 SGHVS, CDR2 FQNEAQ. V was pared by 5 bases and J by 7 bases, with 15 bases between. The CDR3 sequence: CASSPDERRNSPLHF. In nucleotides, the CDR3 is TGTGCCAGCAGCCCCGACGAGAGGCGGAATTCACCCCTCCACTTT.

The DNA of the CDR3 is TGTGCCAGCAGCTTGTTCAGGGGTAGGGGTGAGCAGTTCTTC. This encodes CASSLFRGRGEQFF. The gene calls are TRBV5-6 and TRBJ2-1; a possible D gene is TRBD1 (6 bases). The V end was cut by 1 base, the J end by 9 bases, with 14 bases between. Per the germline V gene, CDR1 is SGHDT and CDR2 is YYEEEE. This CDR3 contains 14 residues.

J is TRBJ1-2 and V is TRBV5-1; D not resolved. CDR3 length: 13 residues. Trimming pared 5 bases from V and 4 bases from J, leaving 12 bases between. Germline loops: CDR1 SGHRS, CDR2 YFSETQ. The CDR3 is CASRRDGAYGYTF. DNA for the CDR3: TGCGCCAGCAGAAGAGACGGTGCCTATGGCTACACCTTC.

The chain joins TRBV6-5 to TRBJ1-2; TRBD1 might be the D (5 bases). CDR3 length: 14 residues. Germline V gene data show CDR1 as MNHEY and CDR2 as SVGAGI. Trimming pared 7 bases from V and 8 bases from J, leaving 20 bases between. CDR3 residues: CASTSQDRLRGYTF. The CDR3 nucleotides are TGTGCCAGCACCTCACAGGACCGTCTGCGAGGCTACACCTTC.

The rearrangement uses TRBV10-1 and TRBJ2-7; D remains ambiguous. CDR1 WNHNN and CDR2 SYGVQD come from the germline V gene (reference sequence). Trimming removed 3 bases from V and 1 base from J, with 7 bases in between. The length of the CDR3 is 13 residues. The CDR3 reads CASSDAYSYEQYF. The CDR3 bases are TGCGCCAGCAGTGATGCCTATTCCTACGAGCAGTACTTC.

This chain joins TRBV5-4 and TRBJ1-4, with D maybe TRBD1 (5 bases). The V end was cut by 3 bases, the J end by 4 bases, with 13 bases between. The germline gives CDR1 SGHNT, CDR2 YYREEE (reference sequence). CDR3 size: 15 residues. The CDR3 DNA sequence: TGTGCCAGCAGCTCGGGACGGCAGCTTAATGAAAAACTGTTTTTT. Protein sequence: CASSSGRQLNEKLFF.

The chain is built from TRBV5-1 and TRBJ1-2; no firm D call. The CDR3 totals 15 residues. Germline V gene data show CDR1 as SGHRS and CDR2 as YFSETQ. The V end lost 0 bases, the J end lost 8 bases, and 17 bases lay between the germline ends. The CDR3 DNA is TGCGCCAGCAGCTTGGCCACGGCCAAAGGTGCCGGCTACACCTTC. This gives the protein CASSLATAKGAGYTF.

The rearrangement links TRBV27 to TRBJ2-6; D is possibly TRBD2 (6 bases). Trimming removed 6 bases at V and 1 base at J, with 13 bases between. Germline-derived CDR1 and CDR2 are MNHEY and SMNVEV (reference sequence). This CDR3 is built from 16 residues. The CDR3 is CASSEWRGSGANVLTF. CDR3 DNA: TGTGCCAGCAGCGAGTGGCGGGGTTCTGGGGCCAACGTCCTGACTTTC.

This chain joins TRBV10-3 and TRBJ1-2, with TRBD1 as a possible D gene (6 bases). Trimming took 1 base from V and 4 from J, leaving 13 bases between them. The germline CDR1 and CDR2 sequences are ENHRY and SYGVKD. The CDR3 length is 15 residues. The chain's CDR3 is CAISEWKDSLYGYTF. The CDR3 DNA sequence: TGTGCCATCAGTGAGTGGAAGGACAGCCTCTATGGCTACACCTTC.

Of note for this clone: In the same sample, other DNA sequences code for this CDR3. The J gene is TRBJ2-3, the V gene TRBV6-2 or TRBV6-3; 9 nucleotides match TRBD2. Germline values: CDR1 MNHEY, CDR2 SVGEGT. Trimming cost V 4 bases and J 0 bases; bases outside gene matches: 2. CDR3 size: 15 residues. The CDR3 DNA sequence: TGTGCCAGCAGTTCGGGACTAGCCAGCACAGATACGCAGTATTTT. Protein sequence: CASSSGLASTDTQYF.

This chain joins TRBV7-9 and TRBJ2-5; maybe TRBD2 (6 bases). The CDR3 sequence is 14 residues long. CDR1 and CDR2 (germline): SEHNR, FQNEAQ (reference sequence). Trimming took off 1 base at V and 5 bases at J, with 11 bases between the two ends. The CDR3 here is CASSLGGGRETQYF. DNA of the CDR3: TGTGCCAGCAGCTTAGGGGGAGGAAGGGAGACCCAGTACTTC.

The rearrangement uses TRBV19 and TRBJ1-2, with unresolved D. CDR1 and CDR2 from the germline V gene are LNHDA and SQIVND (reference sequence). The length of the CDR3 is 14 residues. The V end was cut by 6 bases, the J end by 5 bases, with 16 bases between. The CDR3 loop reads CASSLEDGEYGYTF. CDR3 DNA sequence: TGTGCCAGTAGCCTAGAGGACGGGGAGTATGGCTACACCTTC.

V and J are TRBV15 and TRBJ1-1; a possible D gene is TRBD1 (6 bases). The CDR3 contains 15 residues. Germline V gene lookup returns CDR1 LNHNV and CDR2 YYDKDF (reference sequence). V was cut by 1 base and J by 4 bases, with 13 bases left in between. The DNA for the CDR3 is TGTGCCACCAGCAGAGGATCGCTCAGGGGCACTGAAGCTTTCTTT. Translated, it gives CATSRGSLRGTEAFF.

The chain carries TRBV6-5 and TRBJ1-1; 10 bases align to TRBD1. Germline V gene data show CDR1 as MNHEY and CDR2 as SVGAGI. The CDR3 extends over 15 amino acids. With V trimmed by 9 bases and J by 0 bases, 7 bases remained unmatched. CDR3 nucleotides: TGTGCCAGTAAGGGACAGGGGTCTTTGAACACTGAAGCTTTCTTT. As protein: CASKGQGSLNTEAFF.